These 26 T cell receptor beta chains were all obtained from the same sample, sequenced in a study of cytomegalovirus exposure and HLA in healthy donors. Generated by immunoSEQ multiplex PCR, the TCRdb table keeps only in-frame clones and is missing some. The data show roughly 200,000 clones, with 80% to 85% seen just once and around 1.3% held by the top ten. The sequenced material came from PBMCs. The source of these receptors is a woman in her 30s in good health and CMV-seronegative.

The V gene is TRBV5-4, the J gene TRBJ1-4, with 7 positions matching TRBD1. Losses at the gene ends were 0 bases for V and 2 bases for J; bases not matched to a gene: 4. The CDR3 runs to 16 residues. CDR1 and CDR2 from the germline V gene are SGHNT and YYREEE (reference sequence). CDR3 coding DNA: TGTGCCAGCAGCTTGGACCCGACAGGGACTAATGAAAAACTGTTTTTT. Its translation: CASSLDPTGTNEKLFF.

In DNA form, the CDR3 reads TGTGCCAGTAGTAAGGCTAGCGGGGGGAAGGCGTACGAGCAGTACTTC. The encoded protein is CASSKASGGKAYEQYF. The rearrangement joins TRBV19 to TRBJ2-7, with 11 nucleotides matching TRBD2. V was pared by 4 bases and J by 4 bases, with 9 bases of the junction left unmatched. There are 16 residues in the CDR3. Germline V CDR1 and CDR2: LNHDA, SQIVND (reference sequence).

The chain uses TRBV27 and TRBJ2-7; TRBD1 might be the D (6 bases). This CDR3 contains 16 residues. Trimming cost V 4 bases and J 1 base, with 17 bases left between them. Germline CDR1 reads MNHEY; CDR2 reads SMNVEV (reference sequence). The CDR3 region has the DNA TGTGCCAGCAGTTCCAAGGGACACATCTCTTCCTACGAGCAGTACTTC. It codes for CASSSKGHISSYEQYF.

The rearrangement uses TRBV5-1 and TRBJ2-1, with 8 bases identical to TRBD2. CDR1 SGHRS and CDR2 YFSETQ come from the germline V gene. The ends lost 1 base at V and 9 bases at J; junction bases unmatched: 3. The CDR3 consists of 13 residues. The CDR3 here is CASSLSRGGEQFF. The CDR3 DNA reads TGCGCCAGCAGCTTGTCACGGGGGGGTGAGCAGTTCTTC.

This rearrangement joins TRBV29-1 to TRBJ2-2; 9 nucleotides line up with TRBD1. V lost 1 base to trimming and J lost 5 bases; unmatched junction nucleotides: 2. The CDR3 has 14 residues. The germline CDR1 and CDR2 sequences are SQVTM and ANQGSEA. DNA for the CDR3: TGCAGCGTTGAAGGGACAGGGGTTACCGGGGAGCTGTTTTTT. Its protein product is CSVEGTGVTGELFF.

This clone was seen more than once but under ten times. The CDR3 protein is CASSLGGGPETQYF. CDR3 nucleotides: TGTGCCAGCAGCTTGGGTGGGGGCCCTGAGACCCAGTACTTC. The chain is built from TRBV5-6 and TRBJ2-5; a possible D gene is TRBD1 (6 bases). This CDR3 has 14 amino acids. V was trimmed by 0 bases and J by 5 bases, leaving 11 bases between them. CDR1 is SGHDT and CDR2 is YYEEEE in the germline V gene.

This clone has a handful of counts. The CDR3 sequence is CASSPGGRGRNQPQHF. The CDR3 nucleotides read TGTGCCAGCAGTCCGGGGGGACGGGGAAGGAATCAGCCCCAGCATTTT. The chain links TRBV28 to TRBJ1-5; D is possibly TRBD1 (5 bases). CDR1 is MDHEN and CDR2 is SYDVKM in the germline V gene. The ends were cut back, 5 bases at V and 4 bases at J, with 18 bases in the middle. The CDR3 totals 16 residues.

The rearrangement uses TRBV28 and TRBJ1-2; perhaps TRBD1 as D (5 bases). The CDR3 extends over 16 amino acids. CDR1 and CDR2 (germline): MDHEN, SYDVKM. V lost 5 bases and J 0 bases, leaving 16 bases between the germline ends. CDR3 sequence: CASSRPGTGTNYGYTF. Here the CDR3 DNA reads TGTGCCAGCAGTAGACCCGGGACTGGGACTAACTATGGCTACACCTTC.

This rearrangement joins TRBV11-2 to TRBJ2-3; TRBD2 matches 9 bases. Germline V gene lookup returns CDR1 SGHAT and CDR2 FQNNGV. The CDR3 loop spans 18 amino acids. The trim removed 1 base at V and 5 bases at J, leaving 13 bases unmatched. Here the CDR3 reads CASSLVLVAGGPEDTQYF. CDR3 DNA: TGTGCCAGCAGCTTAGTGCTCGTGGCGGGAGGGCCGGAAGATACGCAGTATTTT.

The chain links TRBV10-1 to TRBJ2-7; D uncertain. There are 14 residues in the CDR3. From germline, CDR1 is WNHNN and CDR2 SYGVQD (reference sequence). V was cut by 2 bases and J by 2 bases, with 10 bases left in between. CDR3 nucleotides: TGCGCCAGCAGTGAGGACTTGCGGACCTACGAGCAGTACTTC. It specifies CASSEDLRTYEQYF.

V is TRBV7-9 and J is TRBJ1-3, with 7 bases matching TRBD1. Germline CDR1 reads SEHNR; CDR2 reads FQNEAQ (reference sequence). This CDR3 comprises 15 residues. The J segment lost 0 bases and the V segment lost 5 bases, leaving 4 bases of the junction unmatched. The CDR3 here is CASSTDRASGNTIYF. The CDR3 DNA sequence: TGTGCCAGCAGCACCGACAGGGCCTCTGGAAACACCATATATTTT. The variable domain in full, completed from reference TRBV7-9 and TRBJ1-3, reads DTGVSQNPRHKITKRGQNVTFRCDPISEHNRLYWYRQTLGQGPEFLTYFQNEAQLEKSRLLSDRFSAERPKGSFSTLEIQRTEQGDSAMYLCASSTDRASGNTIYFGEGSWLTVV.

V and J are TRBV2 and TRBJ2-1; weak D call: TRBD2 (6 bases). Germline V gives CDR1 SNHLY, CDR2 FYNNEI. This CDR3 is built from 15 residues. Trimming shortened V by 6 bases and J by 5 bases, and 17 bases separated the two germline ends. Here the CDR3 reads CASRNDYGGNNEQFF. CDR3 DNA: TGTGCCAGCAGGAATGATTATGGGGGGAACAATGAGCAGTTCTTC.

This clone was detected ten times or more. The chain recombines TRBV27 with TRBJ1-1, with TRBD1 as a possible D gene (5 bases). From germline, CDR1 is MNHEY and CDR2 SMNVEV (reference sequence). The CDR3 sequence is 14 residues long. V was clipped by 4 bases and J by 2 bases, with 11 bases between them. The CDR3 region is CASSSWRDNTEAFF. As DNA, the CDR3 is TGTGCCAGCAGTTCTTGGAGGGACAACACTGAAGCTTTCTTT.

The V and J genes are TRBV5-5 and TRBJ1-1; D remains ambiguous. This CDR3 has 15 residues. Looked up from germline, CDR1 is SGHKS and CDR2 is YYEKEE (reference sequence). The V and J ends lost 0 bases and 2 bases respectively, with 11 bases between them. CDR3 nucleotides: TGTGCCAGCAGCTTGGACAAACACGAAAACACTGAAGCTTTCTTT. This translates into CASSLDKHENTEAFF.

The DNA for the CDR3 is TGTGCCAGCTCGGACAGTTATAGCAATCAGCCCCAGCATTTT. Its protein is CASSDSYSNQPQHF. V usage is TRBV18 and J usage is TRBJ1-5, with a possible D match to TRBD1 (6 bases). Germline V gene sequence: CDR1 KGHSH, CDR2 LQKENI. V gave up 6 bases and J gave up 0 bases, with 9 bases separating them. This CDR3 is 14 amino acids long. Variable domain in full (rest from reference TRBV18 and TRBJ1-5): NAGVMQNPRHLVRRRGQEARLRCSPMKGHSHVYWYRQLPEEGLKFMVYLQKENIIDESGMPKERFSAEFPKEGPSILRIQQVVRGDSAAYFCASSDSYSNQPQHFGDGTRLSIL.

The CDR3 nucleotides are TGTGCCAGCAGGGCGGGACCCCGCTCTGGGGCCAACGTCCTGACTTTC. It specifies CASRAGPRSGANVLTF. The chain carries TRBV5-6 and TRBJ2-6; tentative D call: TRBD2 (6 bases). CDR1 SGHDT and CDR2 YYEEEE come from the germline V gene. The CDR3 is 16 residues long. Between the trimmed V and J ends, which lost 5 bases and 0 bases, there was a span of 12 bases.

This clone was observed a handful of times. J is TRBJ1-5 and V is TRBV30; 10 nucleotides align to TRBD1. The CDR3 sequence is 14 residues long. V gave up 2 bases and J gave up 11 bases; unmatched junction bases: 9. CDR1 and CDR2 from the germline V gene are GTSNPN and SVGIG (reference sequence). CDR3 bases: TGTGCCTGGAGTTCGGGGACAGGGGATTCAGCCCAGCATTTT. Translating gives CAWSSGTGDSAQHF. Looking up the rest from reference TRBV30 and TRBJ1-5 gives the full variable domain: SQTIHQWPATLVQPVGSPLSLECTVEGTSNPNLYWYRQAAGRGLQLLFYSVGIGQISSEVPQNLSASRPQDRQFILSSKKLLLSDSGFYLCAWSSGTGDSAQHFGDGTRLSIL.

The chain combines TRBV2 with TRBJ2-3; 11 nucleotides line up with TRBD2. The CDR3 covers 14 residues. V trimming: 8 bases; J trimming: 4 bases; junction bases outside the gene matches: 5. Germline assignment: CDR1 SNHLY and CDR2 FYNNEI. The CDR3 nucleotides read TGTGCCAGCGCCGGGACTAGCGGTCCAGATACGCAGTATTTT. This gives the protein CASAGTSGPDTQYF.

CDR3 sequence: CSAAPDGPGNTIYF. The DNA for the CDR3 is TGCAGCGCAGCCCCCGATGGGCCCGGAAACACCATATATTTT. The chain uses TRBV29-1 and TRBJ1-3; D not resolved. Trimming pared 7 bases from V and 4 bases from J, leaving 17 bases between. CDR3 length: 14 amino acids. The germline V gene has CDR1 SQVTM and CDR2 ANQGSEA.

J is TRBJ1-2 and V is TRBV5-4; 7 positions match TRBD1. Looked up from germline, CDR1 is SGHNT and CDR2 is YYREEE (reference sequence). Trimming cost V 4 bases and J 2 bases; bases outside gene matches: 17. The CDR3 sequence is 18 residues long. The DNA for the CDR3 is TGTGCCAGCAGCCCCGCTTCATCCCGGCAGGGGGTAAACTATGGCTACACCTTC. This translates into CASSPASSRQGVNYGYTF.

This clone was recorded a few times. The chain has TRBV5-6 and TRBJ1-2, with unresolved D. Germline CDR1 reads SGHDT; CDR2 reads YYEEEE. The CDR3 extends over 14 amino acids. Trimming took 4 bases from V and 3 from J, leaving 13 bases between them. As DNA, the CDR3 is TGTGCCAGCAGCGCTAAGGTGGGAGACTATGGCTACACCTTC. This gives the protein CASSAKVGDYGYTF.

V is TRBV30 and J is TRBJ2-3; 8 bases align to TRBD2. Germline values: CDR1 GTSNPN, CDR2 SVGIG (reference sequence). V lost 0 bases to trimming and J lost 4 bases; unmatched junction nucleotides: 6. The CDR3 has 15 residues. Here the CDR3 DNA reads TGTGCCTGGAGTGTCCGGGGGGGCCTCGCAGATACGCAGTATTTT. As protein: CAWSVRGGLADTQYF.

The rearrangement joins TRBV6-4 to TRBJ2-2; the match to TRBD2 covers 10 bases. Losses at the gene ends were 2 bases for V and 6 bases for J; bases not matched to a gene: 0. There are 14 residues in the CDR3. CDR1 is MRHNA and CDR2 is SNTAGT in the germline V gene. CDR3 residues: CASSDSGGAGELFF. CDR3 DNA sequence: TGTGCCAGCAGTGACAGCGGGGGGGCCGGGGAGCTGTTTTTT.

The chain uses TRBV5-1 and TRBJ1-1; D unclear. Between the trimmed V and J ends, which lost 1 base and 1 base, there was a span of 8 bases. This CDR3 has 14 residues. Per the germline V gene, CDR1 is SGHRS and CDR2 is YFSETQ. The CDR3 region has the DNA TGCGCCAGCAGCTTGCGCACTTCGAACACTGAAGCTTTCTTT. Protein product: CASSLRTSNTEAFF.

The V and J genes are TRBV5-1 and TRBJ1-1; maybe TRBD1 (5 bases). Germline values: CDR1 SGHRS, CDR2 YFSETQ. The V end lost 0 bases, the J end lost 5 bases, and 17 bases lay between the germline ends. The CDR3 has 16 amino acids. In DNA, the CDR3 is TGCGCCAGCAGCTTGGGGAGTGGAGGGACGTCGACTGAAGCTTTCTTT. Translated: CASSLGSGGTSTEAFF.

The chain couples TRBV10-3 to TRBJ2-3; 9 bases map to TRBD1. Germline-derived CDR1 and CDR2 are ENHRY and SYGVKD. With 3 bases clipped from V and 0 bases from J, the junction kept 4 bases outside the gene matches. The CDR3 sequence is 16 residues long. This chain's CDR3 is CAISDAGTGSTDTQYF. In nucleotides, the CDR3 is TGTGCCATCAGTGACGCCGGGACAGGGAGCACAGATACGCAGTATTTT.